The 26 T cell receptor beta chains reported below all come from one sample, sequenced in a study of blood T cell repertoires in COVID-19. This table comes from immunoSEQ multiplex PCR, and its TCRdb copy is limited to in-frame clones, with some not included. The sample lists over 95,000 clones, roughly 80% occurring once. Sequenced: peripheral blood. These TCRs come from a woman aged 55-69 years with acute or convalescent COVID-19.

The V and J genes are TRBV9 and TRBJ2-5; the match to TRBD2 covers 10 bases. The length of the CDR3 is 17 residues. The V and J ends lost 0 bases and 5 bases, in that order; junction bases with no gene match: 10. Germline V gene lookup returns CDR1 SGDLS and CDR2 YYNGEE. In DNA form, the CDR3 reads TGTGCCAGCAGCGTAGGGGCCAGCGGGGGGGCTTTGGAGACCCAGTACTTC. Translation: CASSVGASGGALETQYF.

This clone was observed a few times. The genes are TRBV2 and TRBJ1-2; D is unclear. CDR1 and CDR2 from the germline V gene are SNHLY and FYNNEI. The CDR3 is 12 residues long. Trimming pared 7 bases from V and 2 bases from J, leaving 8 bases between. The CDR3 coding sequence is TGTGCCAGCAAGGAGTTGAACTATGGCTACACCTTC. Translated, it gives CASKELNYGYTF.

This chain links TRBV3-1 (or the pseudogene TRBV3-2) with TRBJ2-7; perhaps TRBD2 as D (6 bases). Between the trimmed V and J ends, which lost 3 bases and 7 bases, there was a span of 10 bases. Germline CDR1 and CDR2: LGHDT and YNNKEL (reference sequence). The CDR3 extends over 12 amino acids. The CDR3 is CASSHPRGEQYF. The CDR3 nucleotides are TGTGCCAGCAGCCACCCCCGGGGGGAGCAGTACTTC.

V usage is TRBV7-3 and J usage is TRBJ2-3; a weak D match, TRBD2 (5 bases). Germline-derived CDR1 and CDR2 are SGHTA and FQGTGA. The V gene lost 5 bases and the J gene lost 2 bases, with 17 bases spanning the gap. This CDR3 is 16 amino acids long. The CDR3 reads CASSPSLDSPTDTQYF. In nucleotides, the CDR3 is TGTGCCAGCAGCCCTTCACTGGACTCACCCACAGATACGCAGTATTTT.

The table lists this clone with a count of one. CDR3: CAWSVRGLAGGSETQYF. The CDR3 DNA follows: TGTGCCTGGAGTGTACGTGGACTAGCGGGGGGGTCGGAGACCCAGTACTTC. This chain uses TRBV30 with TRBJ2-5; 15 positions match TRBD2. Germline lookup yields CDR1 GTSNPN and CDR2 SVGIG (reference sequence). Germline trimming cut 0 bases from V and 5 bases from J; bases unmatched to any gene: 7. This CDR3 has 17 residues.

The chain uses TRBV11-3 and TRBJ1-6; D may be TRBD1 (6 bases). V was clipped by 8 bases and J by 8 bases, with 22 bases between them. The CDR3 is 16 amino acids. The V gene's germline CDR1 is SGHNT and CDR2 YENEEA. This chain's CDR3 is CASGAYFRGWDSPLHF. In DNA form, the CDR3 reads TGTGCCAGCGGAGCTTATTTCAGGGGCTGGGATTCACCCCTCCACTTT.

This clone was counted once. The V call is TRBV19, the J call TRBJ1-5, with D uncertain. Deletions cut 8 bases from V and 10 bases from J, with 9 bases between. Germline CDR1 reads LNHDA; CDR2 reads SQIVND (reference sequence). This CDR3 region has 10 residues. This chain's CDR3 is CASGRDPQHF. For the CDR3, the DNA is TGTGCCAGTGGGAGGGATCCCCAGCATTTT.

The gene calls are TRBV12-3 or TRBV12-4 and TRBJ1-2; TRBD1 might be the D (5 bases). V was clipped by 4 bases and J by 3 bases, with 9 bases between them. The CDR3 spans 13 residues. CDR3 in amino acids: CASSWGSDYGYTF. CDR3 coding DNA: TGTGCCAGCAGTTGGGGCAGCGACTATGGCTACACCTTC.

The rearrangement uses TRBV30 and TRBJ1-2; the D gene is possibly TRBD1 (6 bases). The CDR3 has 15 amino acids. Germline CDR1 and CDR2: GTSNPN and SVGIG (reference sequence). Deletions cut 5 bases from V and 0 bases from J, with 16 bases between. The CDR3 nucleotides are TGTGCCTGGGCCTCAGGGGCCGCAACTAACTATGGCTACACCTTC. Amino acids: CAWASGAATNYGYTF. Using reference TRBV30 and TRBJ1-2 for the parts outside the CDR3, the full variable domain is SQTIHQWPATLVQPVGSPLSLECTVEGTSNPNLYWYRQAAGRGLQLLFYSVGIGQISSEVPQNLSASRPQDRQFILSSKKLLLSDSGFYLCAWASGAATNYGYTFGSGTRLTVV.

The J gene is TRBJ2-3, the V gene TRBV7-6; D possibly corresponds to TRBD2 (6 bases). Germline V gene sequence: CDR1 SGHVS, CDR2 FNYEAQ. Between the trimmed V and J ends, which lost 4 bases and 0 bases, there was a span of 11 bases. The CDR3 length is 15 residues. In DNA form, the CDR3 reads TGTGCCAGCAGCTCGGGACTCCTCAGCACAGATACGCAGTATTTT. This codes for CASSSGLLSTDTQYF.

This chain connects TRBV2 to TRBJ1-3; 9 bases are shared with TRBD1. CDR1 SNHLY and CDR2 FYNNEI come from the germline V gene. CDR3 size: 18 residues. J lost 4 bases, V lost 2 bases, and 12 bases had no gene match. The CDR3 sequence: CASSESMAGTGSGNTIYF. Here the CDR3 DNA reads TGTGCCAGCAGTGAATCTATGGCCGGGACAGGGTCAGGAAACACCATATATTTT.

CDR3 loop: CASSQEGGGGEETQYF. The CDR3 nucleotides read TGCGCCAGCAGCCAAGAAGGGGGCGGGGGGGAAGAGACCCAGTACTTC. V gene TRBV4-1 combines with J gene TRBJ2-5; 9 bases are a match to TRBD2. CDR1 and CDR2 from the germline V gene are MGHRA and YSYEKL. Trimming took 0 bases from V and 3 from J; bases not matched to a gene: 5. This CDR3 has 16 amino acids.

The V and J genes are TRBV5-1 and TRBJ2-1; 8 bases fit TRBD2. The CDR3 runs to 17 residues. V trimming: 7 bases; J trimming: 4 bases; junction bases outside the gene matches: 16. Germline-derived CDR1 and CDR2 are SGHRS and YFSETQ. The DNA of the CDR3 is TGCGCCAGCTCAAAGAGCGGGGGTGAAGCCACTTACAATGAGCAGTTCTTC. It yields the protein CASSKSGGEATYNEQFF.

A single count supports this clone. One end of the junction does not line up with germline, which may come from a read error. CDR3 amino acids: CASSYSRSKTDF. In DNA form, the CDR3 reads TGTGCCAGCAGCTACTCTCGGTCTAAAACGGATTTT. The chain is built from TRBV28 and TRBJ2-3, with D hard to call. Germline values: CDR1 MDHEN, CDR2 SYDVKM. The CDR3 runs to 12 residues.

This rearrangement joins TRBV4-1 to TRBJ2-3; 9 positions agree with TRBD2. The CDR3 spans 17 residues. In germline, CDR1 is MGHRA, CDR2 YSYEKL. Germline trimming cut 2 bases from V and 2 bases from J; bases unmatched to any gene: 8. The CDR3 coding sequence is TGCGCCAGCAGCCAACCTAGGACTAGCGTGAACACAGATACGCAGTATTTT. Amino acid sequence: CASSQPRTSVNTDTQYF.

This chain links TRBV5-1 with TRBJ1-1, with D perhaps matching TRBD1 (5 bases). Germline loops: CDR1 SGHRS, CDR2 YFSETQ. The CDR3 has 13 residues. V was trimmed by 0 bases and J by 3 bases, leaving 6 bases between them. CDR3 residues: CASSLVGDTEAFF. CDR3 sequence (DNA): TGCGCCAGCAGCTTGGTAGGGGACACTGAAGCTTTCTTT.

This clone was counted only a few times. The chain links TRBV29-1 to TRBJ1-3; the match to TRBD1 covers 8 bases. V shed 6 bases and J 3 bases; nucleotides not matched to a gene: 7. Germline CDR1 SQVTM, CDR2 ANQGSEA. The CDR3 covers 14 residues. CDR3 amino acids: CSVADRGVGNTIYF. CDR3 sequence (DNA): TGCAGCGTCGCCGACAGGGGTGTTGGAAACACCATATATTTT.

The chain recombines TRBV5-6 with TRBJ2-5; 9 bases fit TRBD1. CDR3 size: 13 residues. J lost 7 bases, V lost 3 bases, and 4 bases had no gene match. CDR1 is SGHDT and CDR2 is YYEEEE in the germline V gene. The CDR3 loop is CASSSRDRATQYF. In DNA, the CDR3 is TGTGCCAGCAGCTCTCGGGACAGGGCGACCCAGTACTTC.

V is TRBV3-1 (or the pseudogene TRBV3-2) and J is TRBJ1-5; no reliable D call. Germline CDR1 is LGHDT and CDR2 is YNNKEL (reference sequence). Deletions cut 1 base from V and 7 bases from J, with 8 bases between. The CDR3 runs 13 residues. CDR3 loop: CASSQGRGQPQHF. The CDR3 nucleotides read TGTGCCAGCAGCCAAGGGCGCGGACAGCCCCAGCATTTT.

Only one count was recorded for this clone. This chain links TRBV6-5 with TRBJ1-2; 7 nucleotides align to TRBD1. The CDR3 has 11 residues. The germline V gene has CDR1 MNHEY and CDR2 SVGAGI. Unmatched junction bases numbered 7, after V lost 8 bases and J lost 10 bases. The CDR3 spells CASSDRIYYTF. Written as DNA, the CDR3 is TGTGCCAGCTCGGACAGGATATACTACACCTTC.

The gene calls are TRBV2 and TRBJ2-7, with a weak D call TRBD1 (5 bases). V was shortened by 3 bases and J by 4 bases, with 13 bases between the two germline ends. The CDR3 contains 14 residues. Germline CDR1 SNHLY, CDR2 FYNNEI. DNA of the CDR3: TGTGCCAGCAGTGATCCCAGGGTCTCTTACGAGCAGTACTTC. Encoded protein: CASSDPRVSYEQYF.

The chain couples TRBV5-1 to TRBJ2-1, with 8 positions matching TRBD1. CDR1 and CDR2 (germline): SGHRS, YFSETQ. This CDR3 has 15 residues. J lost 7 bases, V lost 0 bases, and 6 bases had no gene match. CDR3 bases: TGCGCCAGCAGCTTGGGCCAGGGGGCTTATAATGAGCAGTTCTTC. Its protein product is CASSLGQGAYNEQFF.

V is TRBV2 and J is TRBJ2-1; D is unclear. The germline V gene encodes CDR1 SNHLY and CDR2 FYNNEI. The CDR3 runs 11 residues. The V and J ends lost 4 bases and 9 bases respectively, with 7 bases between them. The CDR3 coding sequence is TGTGCCAGCAGTGGTTGGCTTGAGCAGTTCTTC. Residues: CASSGWLEQFF.

In DNA, the CDR3 is TGTGCCAGCAGCCAGGGACACCTGGATAGCAATCAGCCCCAGCATTTT. It yields the protein CASSQGHLDSNQPQHF. The chain has TRBV7-9 and TRBJ1-5; TRBD1 might be the D (6 bases). Deletions cut 5 bases from V and 0 bases from J, with 14 bases between. The CDR3 has 16 amino acids. Germline assignment: CDR1 SEHNR and CDR2 FQNEAQ (reference sequence).

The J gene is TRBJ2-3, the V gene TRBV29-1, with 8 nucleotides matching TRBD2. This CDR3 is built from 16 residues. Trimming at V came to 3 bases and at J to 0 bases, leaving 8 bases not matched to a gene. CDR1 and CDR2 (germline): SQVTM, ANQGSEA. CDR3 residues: CSVDGRDLSSTDTQYF. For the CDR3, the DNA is TGCAGCGTTGACGGGAGGGACTTATCTAGCACAGATACGCAGTATTTT.

The CDR3 region is CASSPQGRGGSYNEQFF. DNA for the CDR3: TGCGCCAGCAGCCCCCAAGGGCGGGGGGGATCCTACAATGAGCAGTTCTTC. The J gene is TRBJ2-1, the V gene TRBV5-1; 9 positions match TRBD2. This CDR3 is 17 amino acids long. V lost 4 bases, J lost 1 base, and 9 bases stayed unmatched. Germline V gene lookup returns CDR1 SGHRS and CDR2 YFSETQ.